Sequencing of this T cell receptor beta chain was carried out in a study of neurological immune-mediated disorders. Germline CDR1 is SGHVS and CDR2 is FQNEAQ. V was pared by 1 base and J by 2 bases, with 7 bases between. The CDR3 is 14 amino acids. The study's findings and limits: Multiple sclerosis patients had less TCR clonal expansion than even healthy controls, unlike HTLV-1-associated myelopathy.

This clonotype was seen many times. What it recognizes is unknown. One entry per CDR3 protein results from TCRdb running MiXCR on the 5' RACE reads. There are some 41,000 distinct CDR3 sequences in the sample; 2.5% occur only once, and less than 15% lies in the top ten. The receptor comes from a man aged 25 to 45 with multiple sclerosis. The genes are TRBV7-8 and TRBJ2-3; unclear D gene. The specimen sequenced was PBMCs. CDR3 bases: TGTGCCAGCAGCTTAGAAAGGCCCACAGATACGCAGTATTTT. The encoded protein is CASSLERPTDTQYF.